This paragraph covers one T cell receptor (beta chain) sequence. Which antigen it targets is not known. It has no much larger one-base neighbor in the sample; base qualities were not kept. This specimen comes from a study of spatial heterogeneity in lung cancer (dated by TCRdb to between 2018 and 2020). A note on the overall study: Beta-chain transcripts were consistently detected in greater numbers than alpha-chain transcripts, which likely reflects a higher abundance of beta-chain transcripts. In the raw uncorrected reads, each unique combination of TCR and UMI appeared more than ten times on average. At surgery, fewer than 250 tumor regions, almost 65 matched nontumor lung samples and 56 PBMC samples were TCR-sequenced for both alpha and beta chains. In non-small cell lung cancer, the study quantitatively compared TCR alpha and beta repertoires across several tumor regions, matched nontumor lung, and blood. The study linked features of the TCR repertoire to counts of nonsynonymous mutations, which were determined by whole-exome sequencing of tumor tissue. Here is what the overall study found, with its caveats: Ubiquitous expanded tumor TCRs were detected in blood more often at tumor resection than at routine follow-up. Additional single-cell paired TCR alpha and beta sequencing was considered necessary to confirm, at a functional level, the hypothesis that regional TCRs recognize regional mutations.

V and J are trimmed by 6 bases and 0 bases, and the gene matches miss 12 bases of the junction. Looking up the germline V gene yields CDR1 MDHEN and CDR2 SYDVKM. The CDR3 holds 19 amino acids from the cysteine to the phenylalanine. Solely the CDR3 DNA is kept, with 57 bases framed from the first base. This sample's time point label indicates: sample taken at primary tumor resection. Donors were 72 patients with early-stage, untreated non-small cell lung cancer from the lung TRACERx cohort. Without any cell sorting, TCR sequencing was performed on whole RNA extracted either from tumor and nontumor lung tissue or from cryopreserved PBMC samples. Only patients for whom sufficient RNA was available from at least two tumor regions were selected for TCR sequencing. The protocol used for the library was 5' RACE. Sequenced on a NextSeq 500. To allow correction of PCR and sequencing errors, the TCR library protocol tagged every TCR cDNA molecule with a unique molecular identifier. For the original study's pipeline: TCR identification, UMI-based error correction and CDR3 extraction were all carried out with Decombinator tools. Expanded TCRs were defined as those above a frequency of 2 per 1,000, corresponding to the top 1% of the tumor frequency distribution. Renyi diversity was calculated using the R vegan package after each repertoire was subsampled 100 times to 5,000 TCRs. CDR3 similarity networks were constructed using string-kernel similarity of amino acid triplets, with links drawn between CDR3s whose pairwise similarity was above 0.82. TCRdb took the public reads, trimmed them with fastp at Q25, ran MiXCR for clone calling and kept in-frame beta chains. Each entry is one CDR3 protein sequence, shown with its most common DNA and genes. The V and J calls were not made by the authors but by TCRdb's processing. The sample records over 50,000 distinct CDR3 sequences, about 5.9% of which are singletons. 14% to 15% of the sample goes to the ten largest clones.

The clonotype comes from a female donor with early-stage non-small cell lung cancer. Recombination connected TRBV28 to TRBJ2-6, with 9 bases matching TRBD1. The sample was PBMCs, taken at surgery. The CDR3 protein: CASSSPPGQGPSGANVLTF. The nucleotides read TGTGCCAGCAGCTCTCCACCGGGACAGGGACCCTCTGGGGCCAACGTCCTGACTTTC. The CDR3, completed at both ends by the reference TRBV28 and TRBJ2-6 genes, gives the full variable domain DVKVTQSSRYLVKRTGEKVFLECVQDMDHENMFWYRQDPGLGLRLIYFSYDVKMKEKGDIPEGYSVSREKKERFSLILESASTNQTSMYLCASSSPPGQGPSGANVLTFGAGSRLTVL.